This T cell receptor beta chain appears in the sequencing data of a study of cytomegalovirus exposure and HLA in healthy donors (TCRdb year 2017). A note on the overall study: In an earlier analysis of several hundred of the donors, about 270 Gb of sequence data and 120 million or so unique TCR beta sequences from approximately 180 million T cells were reported. In addition to the first cohort of 666 subjects, a separate validation cohort of 100 to 150 different subjects was used. Typing coverage varied by locus: about 620-640 donors for A, B, C, DRB1 and DQB1; 522 for DQA1; about 590 for DPA1; 450 to 480 for DPB1. A later genetic analysis used genome-wide SNP genotypes for about 65% of the 666 donors, treating that subset as a discovery cohort. Because of strong linkage in the cohort, roughly five DR-DQ haplotypes were treated as single units for association and clustering. To predict cytomegalovirus infection status, the study brought together high-throughput TCR immunosequencing, statistical association of individual TCRs with disease status, and machine learning. Class I and class II HLA loci were covered by the typing at four-digit resolution. Donor age, sex, ethnicity and CMV serostatus were compiled alongside the repertoire data. Every discovery cohort repertoire had been produced on one sequencing platform. Among roughly 400 genotyped donors of the cohort, an average of approximately 240,000 unique TCR beta nucleotide sequences was sequenced per donor, of which 15% to 20% were non-productive. About 320 gigabases of sequencing data and tens of millions of unique TCR sequences were included in an early release covering around 650 HLA-typed donors. Using immunosequencing, the study profiled T cell repertoires from around 680 subjects and related those repertoires to cytomegalovirus serostatus. Of the 300 to 500 genotyped donors, more than 75% were placed in the genetic ancestry cluster associated with self-reported Caucasian donors. The study aimed to test whether cataloging public T cell receptors could reveal signatures of past pathogen exposure. A later analysis re-examined previously published TCR beta repertoires from roughly 720 donors and added high-resolution HLA genotyping to investigate patterns of TCR occurrence. Rather than using new phenotypic data, the later analysis identified candidate immune exposures from TCR beta sequences and from how often those sequences occurred across donors. In an earlier analysis of 500 to 650 of the donors, high-throughput TCR beta sequencing was used to judge whether each TCR beta V gene segment behaved as functional or pseudogenic.

What the work shows at the level of the full study, not this receptor alone: When HLA alleles, especially DR and DQ, strongly co-occurred, TCR associations were difficult to assign to individual alleles. A group of highly shared sequence variants was considered likely to be a technical artifact of the sequencing pipeline. In a later analysis, HLA-associated TCR beta chains were found to be more clonally expanded and to have lower generation probabilities than equally common non-associated chains. The earlier analysis of some 540 of the donors excluded roughly 17 rarely observed V segments, including chromosome 9 orphons, because counts were too low. The classifier was reported to diagnose cytomegalovirus status with high specificity and sensitivity in both the original cohort and the validation cohort. In a later analysis, TCR association rates were found to vary across HLA loci, with the most associated TCRs seen for DRB1 alleles and the fewest for HLA-C alleles. The study gave a list of about 160 TCR beta chains associated with cytomegalovirus. In an earlier analysis of 587 of the donors, most TCR beta V segments appeared in productive rearrangements about 87% or about 30% of the time, broadly matching IMGT annotations. Across donors, most TCR sequences were observed very rarely, whereas some public TCRs were present in many individuals. At a false discovery rate of 0.05, a later analysis linked some 18,000 TCR beta sequences to specific HLA alleles. Because some donors lacked HLA typing at each locus, the association tests relied only on the typed subset. Only TCR beta chains were sequenced in this cohort, and the absence of alpha or paired-chain data limited detectable features. Linkage disequilibrium might explain the correlated functional status among segregating V segments, but an unknown experimental factor could not be excluded. A later analysis reported that several top co-occurrence clusters appeared linked to parvovirus B19, influenza, CMV and Epstein-Barr virus. According to the authors, the approach could potentially be generalized to other disease states and immunological phenotypes. A later genetic analysis associated a missense DCLRE1C variant with V-gene and J-gene trimming of TCR beta chains, and an independent cohort replicated the association. Roughly uniform sequencing depth across donors was assumed in presence/absence analyses, although this assumption may not hold. Three of the identified cytomegalovirus-associated TCR beta chains were confirmed in vitro to be specific for cytomegalovirus antigens. The only immune exposure information available for the cohort was CMV serostatus. A further reported finding was that TCR beta sequences accurately predicted the HLA-A and HLA-B alleles for most subjects in the first cohort. According to a later analysis, most CMV-associated TCR beta chains appeared to be HLA-restricted, and the HLA associations seemed to be driven largely by CMV exposure. Compared with the roughly 700-donor mean, donors in an Asian-associated ancestry cluster had fewer N-insertions in productive TCRs, according to a later genetic analysis.

Concerning this clone: Its antigen is still unknown. The record has no base qualities; no much larger clone is one base away.

Libraries were constructed by the immunoSEQ multiplex PCR assay. The multiplex PCR relied on a mix of 60 forward primers for TCR Vbeta segments and 13 reverse primers for TCR Jbeta segments. The CDR3 region of rearranged TCR beta genes was amplified from genomic DNA with a multiplex PCR assay. The amplified TCR beta libraries were sequenced on the Illumina HiSeq System as 87-base-pair reads. The authors' analysis ran thus. Across the 600 to 700 repertoires, a later analysis counted 80 million or so unique TCR beta chains, around 10 million of which were shared by at least two donors. To remove PCR and sequencing errors, raw reads were error-corrected and collapsed into unique sequences using a nearest-neighbor algorithm that merged closely related sequences. Alignment of CDR3 sequences to IMGT reference sequences was used to assign V, D and J gene segments. For a sequence to be retained, a match of at least six nucleotides was required to both a V gene segment and a J gene segment. A rearrangement was called productive if the CDR3 had no stop codons and remained in frame with V and J, and every other rearrangement was called non-productive. Following IMGT convention, CDR3 was defined as the stretch from the second conserved V-encoded cysteine to the conserved J-encoded phenylalanine. The earlier analysis of some 550 of the donors excluded any sequence lacking an unambiguous match to a single V gene segment. In an earlier analysis of a few hundred of the donors, V segments were called functional above 56.7% productive rearrangements and were called segregating when the between-donor standard deviation exceeded 5%. A statistical classification framework was built to diagnose cytomegalovirus status from the catalog of TCR beta chain sequences. In a later analysis, TCR nucleotide sequences were compared against IMGT/GENE-DB human TR gene sequences so that V and J genes could be assigned. The TCRdist pipeline was used in a later analysis to assign CDR3 sequences and most-parsimonious VDJ recombination scenarios. In a later analysis, every TCR beta chain was defined by the combination of its CDR3 amino acid sequence and its V-gene family, and reads without a unique V-gene family were dropped. To address suspected cross-contamination and a sequencing artifact, a later analysis removed around 600 highly shared, low-generation-probability nucleotide sequences. A later analysis calculated a clonal expansion index for each public chain from normalized within-repertoire ranks of inferred template counts. A later analysis computed generation probabilities with a VDJ recombination model fitted to out-of-frame rearrangements, and checked the results against IGoR. A later analysis scored TCR-TCR, TCR-HLA and TCR-CMV co-occurrence with hypergeometric tests, applying a repertoire-size bias correction to TCR pairs. A later analysis estimated false discovery rates by permuting HLA or CMV assignments 20 times. In a later analysis, co-occurring TCRs were grouped using DBSCAN, with TCRdist sequence similarity added in when clustering inside HLA-allele-positive subsets. Co-occurrence clustering excluded repertoires with fewer than 30,000 or more than 120,000 public chains, plus five with anomalous nucleotide sharing. Imported from immuneACCESS, the table was reduced by TCRdb to in-frame sequences with V and J called. These copies leave out some clones; in studies compared against another copy, an unresolved V gene accounts for under half, and the cause of the remainder is not known. That table supplies the V and J calls and clone size; D and trimming were determined from the DNA. The sample table records about 130,000 clones; around 80% of these occur just once. The biggest ten clones account for over 4% of the sample.

The cohort was made up of approximately 670 healthy bone marrow donors. All cohort members were sampled while nominally healthy, although unrecorded immune exposures were likely present. Of the 550 to 750 cohort members, almost 300 had positive CMV serostatus and 350 to 450 had negative CMV serostatus, and CMV serostatus was not recorded for the donor. Each donor provided a peripheral blood sample, and peripheral blood mononuclear cells were used for TCR beta sequencing. The Qiagen DNeasy Blood Extraction Kit was used to extract genomic DNA from the blood cell samples. The receptor comes from a young man in good health. Sequencing used PBMCs.

CDR3 sequence: CASSIAGVSTGEQYF. The sequenced DNA: TGTGCCAGTAGTATAGCGGGAGTCAGTACGGGCGAGCAGTACTTC. The chain joins TRBV19 to TRBJ2-7; perhaps TRBD2 is the D gene, with 6 bases matching. The germline V gene (reference sequence) gives CDR1 as LNHDA and CDR2 as SQIVND. V sheds 1 base and J sheds 6 bases, leaving 16 bases between their ends. The CDR3 holds 15 amino acids from the cysteine to the phenylalanine. Only the CDR3 portion is preserved as DNA: 45 bases, with reading frame beginning at the first base.